The 16 T cell receptor beta chains below come from one sample, sequenced in a study of blood T cell repertoires in COVID-19. Using immunoSEQ multiplex PCR, the repertoire was profiled, and TCRdb retains in-frame clones only, with some absent. The sample yields a few hundred thousand clones, about nine tenths seen once. The sample taken for sequencing was peripheral blood. These TCRs come from a woman in her twenties or thirties with COVID-19, enrolled during active disease.

The V and J genes are TRBV3-1 (or the pseudogene TRBV3-2) and TRBJ2-3, with TRBD2 as a possible D gene (6 bases). Germline CDR1 and CDR2: LGHDT and YNNKEL (reference sequence). The CDR3 contains 16 residues. The V end was cut by 10 bases, the J end by 5 bases, with 25 bases between. CDR3 sequence reads: CAIGARWRGWIDTQYF. The CDR3 bases are TGTGCCATCGGGGCCCGATGGCGGGGATGGATAGATACGCAGTATTTT.

This clone has just one count. The chain is built from TRBV10-3 and TRBJ1-1; D remains ambiguous. Germline-derived CDR1 and CDR2 are ENHRY and SYGVKD. The CDR3 sequence is 13 residues long. Trimming took 7 bases from V and 0 from J, leaving 9 bases between them. The DNA of the CDR3 is TGTGCCATCAAGTCCCAGTTGAACACTGAAGCTTTCTTT. This encodes CAIKSQLNTEAFF.

This clone has just one count. CDR3 amino acids: CSVKGAGNTDTQYF. CDR3 DNA: TGCAGCGTTAAAGGAGCGGGAAACACAGATACGCAGTATTTT. The V call is TRBV29-1, the J call TRBJ2-3; 7 bases match TRBD2. Germline lookup yields CDR1 SQVTM and CDR2 ANQGSEA. CDR3 length: 14 residues. V was clipped by 5 bases and J by 2 bases; unmatched bases: 7.

The chain joins TRBV5-1 to TRBJ1-2; 9 bases agree with TRBD1. Germline-derived CDR1 and CDR2 are SGHRS and YFSETQ. V was clipped by 4 bases and J by 7 bases; unmatched bases: 8. This CDR3 is 14 amino acids long. CDR3 in amino acids: CASSIGTGGSGYTF. In DNA form, the CDR3 reads TGCGCCAGCAGCATCGGAACAGGGGGCAGTGGCTACACCTTC.

This clone is a singleton in its sample. The CDR3 loop is CASSSPGATDTQYF. The DNA for the CDR3 is TGCGCCAGCAGCTCCCCGGGAGCCACAGATACGCAGTATTTT. The chain carries TRBV5-1 and TRBJ2-3; D might be TRBD2 (6 bases). Germline CDR1 is SGHRS and CDR2 is YFSETQ. The CDR3 is 14 residues long. V was cut by 3 bases and J by 2 bases, with 10 bases left in between. The whole variable domain, filled in from reference TRBV5-1 and TRBJ2-3, reads KAGVTQTPRYLIKTRGQQVTLSCSPISGHRSVSWYQQTPGQGLQFLFEYFSETQRNKGNFPGRFSGRQFSNSRSEMNVSTLELGDSALYLCASSSPGATDTQYFGPGTRLTVL.

The table lists this clone with a count of one. This chain links TRBV7-9 with TRBJ2-7; possibly TRBD2 for D (6 bases). Germline V CDR1 and CDR2: SEHNR, FQNEAQ (reference sequence). The CDR3 is made up of 14 amino acids. The V end lost 5 bases, the J end lost 6 bases, and 17 bases lay between the germline ends. The CDR3 spells CASSPAGPPAEQYF. The CDR3 bases are TGTGCCAGCAGCCCTGCGGGGCCCCCGGCCGAGCAGTACTTC.

This chain uses TRBV13 with TRBJ2-1, with 8 bases aligning to TRBD1. The CDR3 is 14 amino acids. CDR1 PRHDT and CDR2 FYEKMQ come from the germline V gene (reference sequence). Losses at the gene ends were 7 bases for V and 6 bases for J; bases not matched to a gene: 8. CDR3 loop: CASNYMTGANEQFF. Written as DNA, the CDR3 is TGTGCCAGCAACTACATGACAGGGGCCAATGAGCAGTTCTTC.

The V and J genes are TRBV4-2 and TRBJ1-5; D not resolved. The CDR3 length is 16 residues. CDR1 and CDR2 (germline): LGHNA, YNFKEQ. The V end was cut by 0 bases, the J end by 4 bases, with 13 bases between. The DNA of the CDR3 is TGTGCCAGCAGCCAAGATCTAGCCGGGATAAATCAGCCCCAGCATTTT. Protein product: CASSQDLAGINQPQHF.

The CDR3 sequence: CASSLVDGNEKLFF. DNA for the CDR3: TGTGCCAGCAGCTTAGTCGACGGGAATGAAAAACTGTTTTTT. The J gene is TRBJ1-4, the V gene TRBV5-5; D call uncertain. V lost 2 bases and J 5 bases, leaving 10 bases between the germline ends. The CDR3 covers 14 residues. Per germline, CDR1 SGHKS and CDR2 YYEKEE (reference sequence).

The chain employs TRBV2 and TRBJ1-1, with D uncertain. V was clipped by 7 bases and J by 1 base, with 10 bases between them. There are 13 residues in the CDR3. Per the germline V gene, CDR1 is SNHLY and CDR2 is FYNNEI. The CDR3 sequence: CASMREGNTEAFF. The CDR3 bases are TGTGCCAGCATGAGGGAGGGGAACACTGAAGCTTTCTTT.

This rearrangement joins TRBV24-1 to TRBJ1-1; no reliable D call. Trimming took off 1 base at V and 5 bases at J, with 7 bases between the two ends. There are 13 residues in the CDR3. Germline loops: CDR1 KGHDR, CDR2 SFDVKD. As DNA, the CDR3 is TGTGCCACCAGTGATTTTGCGGGGACTGAAGCTTTCTTT. Translated, it gives CATSDFAGTEAFF.

This clone was seen once. V is TRBV18 and J is TRBJ1-2; D unresolved. This CDR3 spans 17 amino acids. CDR1 and CDR2 (germline): KGHSH, LQKENI. The V gene lost 3 bases and the J gene lost 5 bases, with 22 bases spanning the gap. CDR3 residues: CASSPLPRIEGNYGYTF. The CDR3, as DNA: TGTGCCAGCTCACCGTTGCCTAGGATAGAGGGAAATTATGGCTACACCTTC.

The chain is built from TRBV5-8 and TRBJ1-5; TRBD1 is a possible D gene (6 bases). V was shortened by 6 bases and J by 3 bases, with 13 bases between the two germline ends. The CDR3 is 14 residues long. CDR1 and CDR2 from the germline V gene are SGHTS and YDEGEE. Written as DNA, the CDR3 is TGTGCCAGCACCGAGGGACAATCCAATCAGCCCCAGCATTTT. Protein sequence: CASTEGQSNQPQHF. Variable domain in full (rest from reference TRBV5-8 and TRBJ1-5): EAGVTQSPTHLIKTRGQQATLRCSPISGHTSVYWYQQALGLGLQFLLWYDEGEERNRGNFPPRFSGRQFPNYSSELNVNALELEDSALYLCASTEGQSNQPQHFGDGTRLSIL.

CDR3 amino acids: CASEGNEQFF. The CDR3 DNA follows: TGTGCCAGCGAGGGTAATGAGCAGTTCTTC. The chain combines TRBV2 with TRBJ2-1; the D gene is possibly TRBD2 (5 bases). Trimming stripped 8 bases from V and 7 bases from J, with 6 bases between. Per the germline V gene, CDR1 is SNHLY and CDR2 is FYNNEI. CDR3 length equals 10 residues.

The chain employs TRBV18 and TRBJ1-5; tentatively, D is TRBD1 (6 bases). The V gene's germline CDR1 is KGHSH and CDR2 LQKENI. The CDR3 spans 16 residues. V was shortened by 3 bases and J by 2 bases, with 14 bases between the two germline ends. The CDR3 sequence is CASSPSGVIGNQPQHF. The CDR3 region has the DNA TGTGCCAGCTCACCGTCAGGGGTAATCGGCAATCAGCCCCAGCATTTT.

The chain has TRBV7-8 and TRBJ1-1; D is perhaps TRBD1 (6 bases). Germline values: CDR1 SGHVS, CDR2 FQNEAQ. The CDR3 is made up of 16 amino acids. Trimming pared 2 bases from V and 0 bases from J, leaving 13 bases between. In DNA form, the CDR3 reads TGTGCCAGCAGCTTAAGGGGGGGGTGGATGAACACTGAAGCTTTCTTT. Its translation: CASSLRGGWMNTEAFF.